The 3 T cell receptor beta chains given below trace back to one sample, sequenced in a study of glioma-infiltrating T cells after dendritic cell vaccination. The assay was immunoSEQ multiplex PCR, and TCRdb's table has in-frame clones only and misses some. The sample contains approximately 100,000 clones, 81% of which appear only once. This specimen was blood, taken before dendritic cell vaccination. The receptors come from a human donor with glioblastoma.

The V gene is TRBV7-9, the J gene TRBJ1-2; 10 bases match TRBD1. This CDR3 is 15 amino acids long. V lost 5 bases, J lost 2 bases, and 5 bases stayed unmatched. Germline values: CDR1 SEHNR, CDR2 FQNEAQ (reference sequence). This CDR3 reads CASSRQGAGNYGYTF. The CDR3 nucleotides are TGTGCCAGCAGCCGACAGGGGGCTGGAAACTATGGCTACACCTTC.

The chain has TRBV5-1 and TRBJ2-7; D is possibly TRBD1 (5 bases). The CDR3 is made up of 17 amino acids. Germline CDR1 SGHRS, CDR2 YFSETQ. V gave up 0 bases and J gave up 1 base, with 17 bases separating them. The CDR3 nucleotides are TGCGCCAGCAGCTTGGTAGCCCCAGGGAAGGGGTCCTACGAGCAGTACTTC. Translating gives CASSLVAPGKGSYEQYF. The full variable domain, with the rest looked up from reference TRBV5-1 and TRBJ2-7, is KAGVTQTPRYLIKTRGQQVTLSCSPISGHRSVSWYQQTPGQGLQFLFEYFSETQRNKGNFPGRFSGRQFSNSRSEMNVSTLELGDSALYLCASSLVAPGKGSYEQYFGPGTRLTVT.

The CDR3 is CATSRGTGMNNEQFF. The CDR3 nucleotides read TGTGCCACCAGCCGGGGGACAGGAATGAACAATGAGCAGTTCTTC. The chain uses TRBV15 and TRBJ2-1, with TRBD1 matching over 8 bases. Trimming removed 5 bases from V and 5 bases from J; junction bases left unmatched: 8. CDR1 LNHNV and CDR2 YYDKDF come from the germline V gene (reference sequence). The CDR3 is 15 residues long. The full variable domain, its missing parts supplied by reference TRBV15 and TRBJ2-1, is DAMVIQNPRYQVTQFGKPVTLSCSQTLNHNVMYWYQQKSSQAPKLLFHYYDKDFNNEADTPDNFQSRRPNTSFCFLDIRSPGLGDTAMYLCATSRGTGMNNEQFFGPGTRLTVL.